This T cell receptor (beta chain) was documented in a study of Ad26.COV2.S vaccination and SARS-CoV-2 variants. Trimming cost V 5 bases and J 12 bases, with 18 bases left between them. This CDR3 spans 13 amino acids. Germline lookup yields CDR1 MNHEY and CDR2 SMNVEV (reference sequence). Study outcomes and limitations: Vaccinees and placebo recipients showed similar non-spike TCR breadth. Substantial post-vaccination breadth of spike-specific CD8+ and CD4+ T cell responses was reported.

As concerns this clone: Its antigen remains unknown.

The treatment: approximately 18 received Ad26.COV2.S at low or high dose, single or two shots; about five received placebo; per-sample allocation not given. Samples came from day 63 after the first vaccine or placebo injection. TCRdb keeps only in-frame clones here, not all; method: immunoSEQ multiplex PCR. The table has about 400,000 clones, 80% to 90% seen once. Sequencing used peripheral blood, obtained in a trial of Ad26.COV2.S vaccine versus placebo. The origin of this receptor is a person aged 18-60 years who received the Ad26.COV2.S COVID-19 vaccine or a placebo. The chain combines TRBV27 with TRBJ2-3, with D possibly TRBD2 on 6 matching bases. The CDR3 reads CASSPPAGLLQYF. DNA of the CDR3: TGTGCCAGCAGTCCACCCGCGGGACTTCTCCAGTATTTT.